The next 21 T cell receptor beta chains were all read from a single sample in a study of identical twins. Each CDR3 protein is one row after TCRdb ran MiXCR on the 5' RACE reads. The repertoire holds approximately 600,000 distinct CDR3 sequences, with about 7% as singletons. These data also formed part of another study, on yellow fever vaccine responses in identical twins.

The specimen sequenced was PBMCs. The receptor source for this set is a woman in her late teens or twenties in good health.

The table lists this clonotype with many counts. This chain connects TRBV20-1 to TRBJ1-2; D is undetermined. CDR1 is DFQATT, CDR2 SNEGSKA, per germline (reference sequence). CDR3 length: 14 residues. Trimming shortened V by 0 bases and J by 9 bases, and 17 bases separated the two germline ends. The CDR3 reads CSARDNYSSFRYTF. Written as DNA, the CDR3 is TGCAGTGCTAGAGACAATTACAGTTCCTTCCGCTACACCTTC.

The table lists this clonotype with many counts. The V call is TRBV12-3 or TRBV12-4, the J call TRBJ1-5, with unresolved D. Trimming cost V 6 bases and J 2 bases, with 5 bases left between them. This CDR3 region has 12 residues. The CDR3 protein is CASRTGNQPQHF. CDR3 nucleotide sequence: TGTGCCAGCAGGACCGGCAATCAGCCCCAGCATTTT.

This clonotype was detected ten times or more. The CDR3 nucleotides read TGCAGCGTTCGGTACACAGGGGCCGGGGAGCTGTTTTTT. This translates into CSVRYTGAGELFF. The chain employs TRBV29-1 and TRBJ2-2, with 7 bases fitting TRBD1. Trimming cost V 5 bases and J 6 bases; bases outside gene matches: 6. The germline gives CDR1 SQVTM, CDR2 ANQGSEA. CDR3 length equals 13 residues.

This clonotype was observed a handful of times. The gene calls are TRBV21-1 and TRBJ1-5; the table calls TRBD1, which could not be checked here. TRBV21-1 counts as a pseudogene. The CDR3 contains 15 residues. As DNA, the CDR3 is TGTGCCAGCAGCAAGGGGCAGGGGGGAAATCAGCCCCAGCATTTT. This gives the protein CASSKGQGGNQPQHF.

The V gene is TRBV7-8, the J gene TRBJ2-1; D may be TRBD2 (5 bases). V was pared by 2 bases and J by 7 bases, with 18 bases between. Germline V gene sequence: CDR1 SGHVS, CDR2 FQNEAQ. This CDR3 has 16 amino acids. CDR3 bases: TGTGCCAGCAGCTTAAGTCGGACTTATAATGCGAATGAGCAGTTCTTC. It is translated as CASSLSRTYNANEQFF.

The chain couples TRBV29-1 to TRBJ1-1; D remains unclear. The CDR3 loop spans 12 amino acids. Germline values: CDR1 SQVTM, CDR2 ANQGSEA. V was cut by 3 bases and J by 4 bases, with 9 bases left in between. The CDR3 bases are TGCAGCGTTGAGGGGTCGGGCACTGAAGCTTTCTTT. It encodes CSVEGSGTEAFF.

This clonotype was counted ten times or more. The chain couples TRBV28 to TRBJ1-1; D possibly corresponds to TRBD1 (5 bases). The CDR3 spans 11 residues. Deletions cut 5 bases from V and 8 bases from J, with 9 bases between. Germline-derived CDR1 and CDR2 are MDHEN and SYDVKM. The CDR3 loop reads CASSPRGEAFF. CDR3 DNA sequence: TGTGCCAGCAGTCCCCGGGGGGAAGCTTTCTTT.

The chain carries TRBV19 and TRBJ1-4; unclear D gene. Per germline, CDR1 LNHDA and CDR2 SQIVND (reference sequence). Trimming removed 4 bases from V and 8 bases from J, with 11 bases in between. CDR3 length: 13 amino acids. As DNA, the CDR3 is TGTGCCAGTAGTAAGAGCCTGAAGGAAAAACTGTTTTTT. As protein: CASSKSLKEKLFF.

This clonotype came up many times. The chain employs TRBV29-1 and TRBJ1-1; 10 positions match TRBD1. This CDR3 comprises 14 residues. Germline CDR1 SQVTM, CDR2 ANQGSEA. V dropped 6 bases and J dropped 7; count of bases not matched to a gene: 11. The CDR3 nucleotides are TGCAGCGTAGAGGGACAGGGGCAGAGGGGTGAAGCTTTCTTT. Its protein product is CSVEGQGQRGEAFF.

V gene TRBV5-5 combines with J gene TRBJ2-1; D call uncertain. V was cut by 4 bases and J by 4 bases, with 15 bases left in between. The CDR3 has 15 residues. Germline-derived CDR1 and CDR2 are SGHKS and YYEKEE (reference sequence). The chain's CDR3 is CASSPLAARYNEQFF. Written as DNA, the CDR3 is TGTGCCAGCAGCCCCTTGGCGGCCCGATACAATGAGCAGTTCTTC.

There are a few counts of this clonotype. V usage is TRBV27 and J usage is TRBJ1-1; D not resolved. CDR1 is MNHEY, CDR2 SMNVEV, per germline (reference sequence). This CDR3 region has 14 residues. V lost 4 bases, J lost 6 bases, and 15 bases lay in between. For the CDR3, the DNA is TGTGCCAGCAGTTCCTACCCAAGGCGCGCTGAAGCTTTCTTT. It translates to CASSSYPRRAEAFF.

This clonotype came up many times. J is TRBJ2-7 and V is TRBV10-2, with 7 bases identical to TRBD2. With 9 bases clipped from V and 6 bases from J, the junction kept 17 bases outside the gene matches. The CDR3 runs to 15 residues. Germline CDR1 and CDR2: WSHSY and SAAADI. The CDR3 loop reads CASFAAGAESVEQYF. The CDR3 DNA reads as TGCGCCAGTTTTGCGGCGGGAGCAGAATCGGTCGAGCAGTACTTC.

This clonotype was counted between two and nine times. The chain has TRBV6-1 and TRBJ1-5; no reliable D call. CDR1 is MNHNS and CDR2 is SASEGT in the germline V gene. The CDR3 loop spans 15 amino acids. The ends were cut back, 6 bases at V and 4 bases at J, with 16 bases in the middle. The CDR3 here is CASRLGNVPNQPQHF. In DNA form, the CDR3 reads TGTGCCAGCAGATTGGGTAACGTACCAAATCAGCCCCAGCATTTT.

To note about this clonotype: This could be a read error, since a much larger clone is one nucleotide away. CDR3 bases: TGTGCCAGCAGCCTAACGAACAGGGGGCGCTTTGAGCAGTTCTTC. This encodes CASSLTNRGRFEQFF. The V call is TRBV3-1, the J call TRBJ2-1; the match to TRBD1 covers 9 bases. Germline V gene lookup returns CDR1 LGHDT and CDR2 YNNKEL (reference sequence). The CDR3 has 15 residues. The J segment lost 9 bases and the V segment lost 4 bases, leaving 10 bases of the junction unmatched.

Ten or more counts support this clonotype. The chain carries TRBV20-1 and TRBJ1-2; no definite D call. The V gene lost 0 bases and the J gene lost 3 bases, with 11 bases spanning the gap. Germline CDR1 and CDR2: DFQATT and SNEGSKA (reference sequence). The CDR3 consists of 14 residues. The CDR3 DNA reads as TGCAGTGCTAGAGATCTGGTCCAAGACTATGGCTACACCTTC. Translation gives CSARDLVQDYGYTF.

This clonotype was observed many times. CDR3 nucleotides: TGCGCCAGCAGCTATGGGGGGTACGAGCAGTACTTC. Its translation: CASSYGGYEQYF. The chain employs TRBV5-1 and TRBJ2-7; weak D call: TRBD2 (6 bases). The germline CDR1 and CDR2 sequences are SGHRS and YFSETQ. The germline V and J ends were trimmed by 3 bases and 4 bases, with 8 bases remaining between them. The CDR3 runs 12 residues.

This clonotype was seen ten or more times. The chain combines TRBV4-2 with TRBJ1-6; the match to TRBD1 covers 8 bases. V lost 0 bases and J lost 9; bases outside the gene matches: 7. CDR1 and CDR2 (germline): LGHNA, YNFKEQ. The length of the CDR3 is 16 residues. In nucleotides, the CDR3 is TGTGCCAGCAGCCAAGATTTGCCAGGGGGCGTTTCACCCCTCCACTTT. Its translation is CASSQDLPGGVSPLHF.

CDR3 residues: CASSVGASGRAGTDTQYF. DNA for the CDR3: TGTGCCAGCAGCGTAGGTGCTAGCGGGAGGGCCGGCACAGATACGCAGTATTTT. The V and J genes are TRBV9 and TRBJ2-3, with 12 bases fitting TRBD2. Germline CDR1 is SGDLS and CDR2 is YYNGEE. The CDR3 runs to 18 residues. The trim removed 0 bases at V and 1 base at J, leaving 6 bases unmatched.

In nucleotides, the CDR3 is TGTGCCAGCACAGCAAGATTGCCAAACACTGAAGCTTTCTTT. Translated, it gives CASTARLPNTEAFF. The chain uses TRBV25-1 and TRBJ1-1; unclear D gene. Looked up from germline, CDR1 is MGHDK and CDR2 is SYGVNS. The V and J ends lost 7 bases and 2 bases respectively, with 14 bases between them. The CDR3 spans 14 residues.

V usage is TRBV10-2 and J usage is TRBJ1-1; D gene ambiguous. The germline V and J ends were trimmed by 4 bases and 5 bases, with 8 bases remaining between them. CDR1 is WSHSY and CDR2 is SAAADI in the germline V gene. The CDR3 runs to 12 residues. CDR3 loop: CASSAAGTEAFF. The CDR3 bases are TGCGCCAGCAGTGCCGCCGGGACTGAAGCTTTCTTT.

This clonotype has ten or more counts. J is TRBJ1-3 and V is TRBV15; no clear D gene. CDR1 LNHNV and CDR2 YYDKDF come from the germline V gene (reference sequence). Trimming removed 0 bases at V and 0 bases at J, with 6 bases between. The CDR3 runs 15 residues. In DNA form, the CDR3 reads TGTGCCACCAGCAGAGAGGGCTCCTCTGGAAACACCATATATTTT. Its translation is CATSREGSSGNTIYF.